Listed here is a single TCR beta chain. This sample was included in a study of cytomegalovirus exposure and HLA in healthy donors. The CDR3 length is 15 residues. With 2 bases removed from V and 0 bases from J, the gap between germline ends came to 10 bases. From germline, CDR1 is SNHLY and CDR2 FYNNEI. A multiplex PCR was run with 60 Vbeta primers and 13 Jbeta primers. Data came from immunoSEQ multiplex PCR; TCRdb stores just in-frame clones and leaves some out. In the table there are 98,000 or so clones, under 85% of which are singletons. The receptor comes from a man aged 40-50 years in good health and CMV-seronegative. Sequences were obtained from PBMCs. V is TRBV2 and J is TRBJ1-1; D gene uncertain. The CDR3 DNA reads TGTGCCAGCAGTGAAAGATTCAGGTTGAACACTGAAGCTTTCTTT. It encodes CASSERFRLNTEAFF. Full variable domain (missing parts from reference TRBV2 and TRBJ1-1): EPEVTQTPSHQVTQMGQEVILRCVPISNHLYFYWYRQILGQKVEFLVSFYNNEISEKSEIFDDQFSVERPDGSNFTLKIRSTKLEDSAMYFCASSERFRLNTEAFFGQGTRLTVV.